These 20 T cell receptor beta chains were sequenced from one sample in a study of PD-L1 blockade in urothelial cancer. Here immunoSEQ multiplex PCR was the method, and the copy in TCRdb shows in-frame clones only, minus some. The data show roughly 110,000 clones, approximately 90% seen once. The time point is: peripheral blood 6 weeks after treatment start. Specimen: PBMCs, collected around atezolizumab (anti-PD-L1) treatment. All receptors derive from a man aged 55-75 years with urothelial cancer.

The chain uses TRBV6-5 and TRBJ2-7, with TRBD1 identical over 7 bases. CDR1 and CDR2 from the germline V gene are MNHEY and SVGAGI. The CDR3 extends over 14 amino acids. With V trimmed by 6 bases and J by 3 bases, 8 bases remained unmatched. The CDR3 here is CASSVTGANYEQYF. In DNA, the CDR3 is TGTGCCAGCAGCGTAACAGGGGCCAACTACGAGCAGTACTTC.

V and J are TRBV7-7 and TRBJ2-7, with 10 bases that match TRBD1. V was clipped by 5 bases and J by 4 bases; unmatched bases: 5. The CDR3 has 14 amino acids. Germline V gives CDR1 SSHAT, CDR2 FNYEAQ (reference sequence). Here the CDR3 reads CASSVRDRGYEQYF. The CDR3, as DNA: TGTGCCAGCAGCGTCCGGGACAGGGGTTACGAGCAGTACTTC.

This clone was found once. The chain joins TRBV29-1 to TRBJ1-1, with 7 bases identical to TRBD1. V shed 8 bases and J 11 bases; nucleotides not matched to a gene: 17. Per the germline V gene, CDR1 is SQVTM and CDR2 is ANQGSEA. CDR3 length: 13 amino acids. The DNA of the CDR3 is TGCAGCCACAACCCACCCACTACAGGGGACGCTTTCTTT. The encoded protein is CSHNPPTTGDAFF. Full variable domain (rest looked up from reference TRBV29-1 and TRBJ1-1): SAVISQKPSRDICQRGTSLTIQCQVDSQVTMMFWYRQQPGQSLTLIATANQGSEATYESGFVIDKFPISRPNLTFSTLTVSNMSPEDSSIYLCSHNPPTTGDAFFGQGTRLTVV.

The V call is TRBV27, the J call TRBJ1-1; TRBD1 aligns across 7 bases. The CDR3 sequence is 15 residues long. Germline CDR1 is MNHEY and CDR2 is SMNVEV (reference sequence). V shed 5 bases, J shed 3 bases, and the junction held 9 bases outside the gene matches. CDR3 sequence (DNA): TGTGCCAGCAGTCCCCGACAGGGTTGGGACACTGAAGCTTTCTTT. It specifies CASSPRQGWDTEAFF.

The chain employs TRBV5-5 and TRBJ2-5, with TRBD1 identical over 7 bases. The CDR3 spans 14 residues. The ends lost 4 bases at V and 1 base at J; junction bases unmatched: 4. Germline values: CDR1 SGHKS, CDR2 YYEKEE (reference sequence). CDR3 DNA: TGTGCCAGCAGCCTGGGACAGTCCCAAGAGACCCAGTACTTC. Its protein product is CASSLGQSQETQYF. Full variable domain (rest looked up from reference TRBV5-5 and TRBJ2-5): DAGVTQSPTHLIKTRGQQVTLRCSPISGHKSVSWYQQVLGQGPQFIFQYYEKEERGRGNFPDRFSARQFPNYSSELNVNALLLGDSALYLCASSLGQSQETQYFGPGTRLLVL.

The CDR3 loop reads CASSEMTLAKNIQYF. The CDR3, as DNA: TGTGCCAGCAGTGAGATGACACTAGCCAAAAACATTCAGTACTTC. The genes are TRBV6-1 and TRBJ2-4; D gene uncertain. V gave up 3 bases and J gave up 0 bases, with 9 bases separating them. Germline CDR1 and CDR2: MNHNS and SASEGT. The CDR3 totals 15 residues.

The chain combines TRBV2 with TRBJ2-5; D possibly corresponds to TRBD2 (5 bases). Trimming removed 7 bases at V and 4 bases at J, with 10 bases between. This CDR3 is 12 amino acids long. CDR1 and CDR2 (germline): SNHLY, FYNNEI. The CDR3 DNA reads TGTGCCAGCAACGTGGCGGGAGAGACCCAGTACTTC. Translated, it gives CASNVAGETQYF. The variable domain in full, with the rest retrieved from reference TRBV2 and TRBJ2-5, is EPEVTQTPSHQVTQMGQEVILRCVPISNHLYFYWYRQILGQKVEFLVSFYNNEISEKSEIFDDQFSVERPDGSNFTLKIRSTKLEDSAMYFCASNVAGETQYFGPGTRLLVL.

This clone was detected once. The chain is built from TRBV6-5 and TRBJ1-2; tentative D call: TRBD1 (6 bases). The V gene's germline CDR1 is MNHEY and CDR2 SVGAGI. V was pared by 5 bases and J by 4 bases, with 11 bases between. CDR3 length equals 13 residues. CDR3 sequence reads: CASSRTGSYGYTF. For the CDR3, the DNA is TGTGCCAGCAGTCGTACAGGGAGCTATGGCTACACCTTC.

The chain joins TRBV5-1 to TRBJ1-6; D may be TRBD1 (6 bases). The germline gives CDR1 SGHRS, CDR2 YFSETQ. The CDR3 sequence is 14 residues long. The chain's CDR3 is CPRQVPFYNSPLHF. The CDR3 region has the DNA TGCCCTAGACAGGTACCTTTCTATAATTCACCCCTCCACTTT.

V gene TRBV5-5 combines with J gene TRBJ2-7, with D perhaps TRBD1 (5 bases). The germline V gene encodes CDR1 SGHKS and CDR2 YYEKEE (reference sequence). V was pared by 1 base and J by 3 bases, with 5 bases between. The CDR3 is 12 amino acids. The DNA of the CDR3 is TGTGCCAGCAGCTTGACAGGCTACGAGCAGTACTTC. Translated: CASSLTGYEQYF. Full variable domain (rest looked up from reference TRBV5-5 and TRBJ2-7): DAGVTQSPTHLIKTRGQQVTLRCSPISGHKSVSWYQQVLGQGPQFIFQYYEKEERGRGNFPDRFSARQFPNYSSELNVNALLLGDSALYLCASSLTGYEQYFGPGTRLTVT.

The chain employs TRBV4-3 and TRBJ1-1, with unresolved D. Germline CDR1 reads LGHNA; CDR2 reads YSLEER. V was cut by 0 bases and J by 4 bases, with 15 bases left in between. The CDR3 is 16 amino acids. DNA for the CDR3: TGCGCCAGCAGCCAAGAGACGCTAACATCGGGCACTGAAGCTTTCTTT. It is translated as CASSQETLTSGTEAFF.

V usage is TRBV7-2 and J usage is TRBJ2-7; TRBD2 might be the D (6 bases). Germline V lookup: CDR1 SGHTA, CDR2 FQGNSA. The CDR3 is 14 residues long. Trimming pared 5 bases from V and 6 bases from J, leaving 17 bases between. CDR3 coding DNA: TGTGCCAGCAGCCCCTCGCCCGGGAGTGGCGAGCAGTACTTC. This translates into CASSPSPGSGEQYF. Filled out from reference TRBV7-2 and TRBJ2-7, the complete variable domain reads GAGVSQSPSNKVTEKGKDVELRCDPISGHTALYWYRQSLGQGLEFLIYFQGNSAPDKSGLPSDRFSAERTGGSVSTLTIQRTQQEDSAVYLCASSPSPGSGEQYFGPGTRLTVT.

V and J are TRBV5-1 and TRBJ2-3, with 11 bases identical to TRBD2. The CDR3 is made up of 16 amino acids. Per germline, CDR1 SGHRS and CDR2 YFSETQ. V shed 0 bases, J shed 4 bases, and the junction held 4 bases outside the gene matches. As DNA, the CDR3 is TGCGCCAGCAGCTTGGTTACTAGCGGGGGCCCAGATACGCAGTATTTT. This sequence encodes CASSLVTSGGPDTQYF.

J is TRBJ2-1 and V is TRBV27; no clear D gene. The CDR3 totals 11 residues. Looked up from germline, CDR1 is MNHEY and CDR2 is SMNVEV (reference sequence). The V gene lost 3 bases and the J gene lost 6 bases, with 3 bases spanning the gap. This chain's CDR3 is CASSFLNEQFF. The CDR3 nucleotides read TGTGCCAGCAGTTTCCTCAATGAGCAGTTCTTC.

The chain carries TRBV28 and TRBJ2-2, with D unresolved. V lost 2 bases and J lost 13, with 14 bases in between. CDR1 and CDR2 (germline): MDHEN, SYDVKM. The CDR3 is 13 residues long. The CDR3 region is CASSLGQLKALFF. For the CDR3, the DNA is TGTGCCAGCAGTTTAGGGCAGCTAAAAGCGCTGTTTTTT. Combining the CDR3 with reference TRBV28 and TRBJ2-2 gives the whole variable domain DVKVTQSSRYLVKRTGEKVFLECVQDMDHENMFWYRQDPGLGLRLIYFSYDVKMKEKGDIPEGYSVSREKKERFSLILESASTNQTSMYLCASSLGQLKALFFGEGSRLTVL.

The rearrangement links TRBV5-5 to TRBJ2-3; 8 bases are a match to TRBD1. The trim removed 3 bases at V and 2 bases at J, leaving 5 bases unmatched. Germline CDR1 and CDR2: SGHKS and YYEKEE (reference sequence). The CDR3 length is 15 residues. CDR3 amino acids: CASSWGQDHTDTQYF. The CDR3 DNA sequence: TGTGCCAGCAGCTGGGGACAGGACCACACAGATACGCAGTATTTT.

This clone was picked up one time. CDR3 sequence reads: CAGGDRRQETQYF. DNA of the CDR3: TGTGCCGGTGGGGACAGGCGACAAGAGACCCAGTACTTC. The V and J genes are TRBV7-7 and TRBJ2-5; TRBD1 matches 8 bases. The CDR3 runs to 13 residues. Germline loops: CDR1 SSHAT, CDR2 FNYEAQ (reference sequence). V shed 11 bases and J 2 bases; nucleotides not matched to a gene: 7.

A word on this clone: Within the sample, other DNA sequences also encode this same CDR3. V is TRBV6-5 and J is TRBJ2-5, with 7 nucleotides matching TRBD2. Trimming removed 0 bases from V and 4 bases from J; junction bases left unmatched: 2. The CDR3 has 14 residues. The germline V gene has CDR1 MNHEY and CDR2 SVGAGI. In DNA, the CDR3 is TGTGCCAGCAGTTACTCTGGCGGGAGAGAGACCCAGTACTTC. Protein sequence: CASSYSGGRETQYF.

V usage is TRBV5-4 and J usage is TRBJ2-1; 13 bases match TRBD2. The V and J ends lost 3 bases and 7 bases, in that order; junction bases with no gene match: 16. This CDR3 spans 19 amino acids. Germline values: CDR1 SGHNT, CDR2 YYREEE (reference sequence). The CDR3 reads CASSSPLTSGGAVVNEQFF. In nucleotides, the CDR3 is TGTGCCAGCAGCTCCCCACTTACTAGCGGGGGGGCTGTAGTGAATGAGCAGTTCTTC.

The rearrangement uses TRBV11-2 and TRBJ2-7, with D unresolved. Trimming cost V 2 bases and J 2 bases, with 7 bases left between them. The CDR3 sequence is 13 residues long. In germline, CDR1 is SGHAT, CDR2 FQNNGV. CDR3 sequence reads: CASSLWATYEQYF. The CDR3 region has the DNA TGTGCCAGCAGCTTATGGGCGACCTACGAGCAGTACTTC. The whole variable domain, filled in from reference TRBV11-2 and TRBJ2-7, reads EAGVAQSPRYKIIEKRQSVAFWCNPISGHATLYWYQQILGQGPKLLIQFQNNGVVDDSQLPKDRFSAERLKGVDSTLKIQPAKLEDSAVYLCASSLWATYEQYFGPGTRLTVT.